A single sample is the source of the 21 T cell receptor beta chains below, sequenced in a study of T-cell reconstitution after alpha-beta-depleted transplantation in children. Unique molecular identifiers were used to barcode this TCRbeta library. TCRdb fed the PCR reads into MiXCR, producing one record per CDR3 protein. The table records around 490,000 distinct CDR3 sequences, 9.5% to 12% of them present only once. The sample in question was PBMCs, mostly from graft donor cells, obtained 180 days after TCRalphabeta/CD19-depleted stem cell transplant. The receptor set was obtained from a female patient aged 2-15 years who had a stem cell transplant for aplastic anemia, so the T cells may come from the graft donor.

This clonotype has more than one count but fewer than ten. The genes are TRBV28 and TRBJ2-7, with D perhaps matching TRBD1 (6 bases). The CDR3 covers 14 residues. Germline CDR1 is MDHEN and CDR2 is SYDVKM. V was cut by 6 bases and J by 0 bases, with 12 bases left in between. The CDR3 protein is CASRLQGSSYEQYF. CDR3 DNA: TGTGCCAGCAGACTACAGGGAAGCTCCTACGAGCAGTACTTC.

This chain links TRBV12-3 or TRBV12-4 with TRBJ1-6; D is unclear. Between the trimmed V and J ends, which lost 2 bases and 9 bases, there was a span of 14 bases. The CDR3 is made up of 15 amino acids. CDR3 loop: CASSLKAPGSSPLHF. CDR3 DNA: TGTGCCAGCAGTTTAAAGGCGCCCGGAAGTTCACCCCTCCACTTT.

There are many counts of this clonotype. The rearrangement uses TRBV27 and TRBJ1-6; no definite D call. CDR1 is MNHEY, CDR2 SMNVEV, per germline (reference sequence). The CDR3 loop spans 13 amino acids. Trimming took 6 bases from V and 9 from J, leaving 12 bases between them. CDR3 protein: CASSQRRGSPLHF. CDR3 coding DNA: TGTGCCAGCAGCCAAAGACGTGGTTCACCCCTCCACTTT.

This clonotype appeared a few times. The chain links TRBV12-3 or TRBV12-4 to TRBJ2-7; TRBD2 matches 9 bases. The CDR3 is 16 amino acids. V shed 5 bases and J 5 bases; nucleotides not matched to a gene: 13. The CDR3 is CASSPGISGRIHEQYV. The CDR3 coding sequence is TGTGCCAGCAGTCCCGGGATTAGCGGGAGAATCCACGAGCAGTACGTC.

The chain joins TRBV20-1 to TRBJ2-1; TRBD2 matches at 9 bases. J gave up 2 bases and V 2 bases, and 7 bases lay outside the gene matches. CDR3 length: 16 residues. CDR1 and CDR2 from the germline V gene are DFQATT and SNEGSKA (reference sequence). The CDR3: CSARTPAGGAYNEQFF. Written as DNA, the CDR3 is TGCAGTGCTAGAACCCCAGCGGGAGGTGCCTACAATGAGCAGTTCTTC.

This clonotype has ten or more counts. J is TRBJ1-1 and V is TRBV7-2; D is unclear. Germline V gene data show CDR1 as SGHTA and CDR2 as FQGNSA. Trimming shortened V by 2 bases and J by 7 bases, and 8 bases separated the two germline ends. This CDR3 has 12 residues. CDR3 coding DNA: TGTGCCAGCAGCTTAAGACGGAGTGAAGCTTTCTTT. Its protein product is CASSLRRSEAFF. The entire variable domain, with the rest obtained from reference TRBV7-2 and TRBJ1-1, is as follows: GAGVSQSPSNKVTEKGKDVELRCDPISGHTALYWYRQSLGQGLEFLIYFQGNSAPDKSGLPSDRFSAERTGGSVSTLTIQRTQQEDSAVYLCASSLRRSEAFFGQGTRLTVV.

CDR3 region: CATSRPHRDQLGTDTQYF. For the CDR3, the DNA is TGTGCCACCAGCAGACCCCATCGGGACCAGTTAGGCACAGATACGCAGTATTTT. The chain employs TRBV15 and TRBJ2-3, with D perhaps matching TRBD1 or TRBD2 (5 bases each). The germline V gene encodes CDR1 LNHNV and CDR2 YYDKDF (reference sequence). The ends were cut back, 2 bases at V and 1 base at J, with 19 bases in the middle. The CDR3 covers 18 residues.

The chain combines TRBV5-1 with TRBJ2-4; TRBD1 matches 9 bases. The CDR3 totals 17 residues. Germline-derived CDR1 and CDR2 are SGHRS and YFSETQ. V trimming: 2 bases; J trimming: 0 bases; junction bases outside the gene matches: 6. CDR3 residues: CASSLTYRGRAKNIQYF. CDR3 DNA sequence: TGCGCCAGCAGCTTAACCTACAGGGGGCGAGCCAAAAACATTCAGTACTTC.

Only a few counts were recorded for this clonotype. This sequence joins TRBV7-9 and TRBJ2-1; D possibly corresponds to TRBD1 (6 bases). The V end lost 5 bases, the J end lost 7 bases, and 9 bases lay between the germline ends. From germline, CDR1 is SEHNR and CDR2 FQNEAQ (reference sequence). CDR3 length: 12 residues. CDR3 sequence: CASSQTGNEQFF. Here the CDR3 DNA reads TGTGCCAGCAGCCAAACAGGGAATGAGCAGTTCTTC.

The chain employs TRBV15 and TRBJ1-2; maybe TRBD1 (5 bases). CDR1 and CDR2 from the germline V gene are LNHNV and YYDKDF (reference sequence). CDR3 length: 14 amino acids. With 1 base removed from V and 4 bases from J, the gap between germline ends came to 10 bases. The CDR3 is CATSRGYDSYGYTF. The CDR3 bases are TGTGCCACCAGCAGAGGTTATGACAGCTATGGCTACACCTTC.

V is TRBV29-1 and J is TRBJ2-1; TRBD2 agrees at 9 bases. The CDR3 is 17 residues long. V dropped 3 bases and J dropped 6; count of bases not matched to a gene: 15. Germline V CDR1 and CDR2: SQVTM, ANQGSEA. The CDR3 protein is CSVEGLALPEEVNEQFF. In DNA, the CDR3 is TGCAGCGTTGAGGGACTAGCTTTACCTGAAGAGGTCAATGAGCAGTTCTTC.

In this sample, this clonotype turned up once. The rearrangement links TRBV7-2 to TRBJ2-2, with D possibly matching TRBD1 (6 bases). Germline lookup yields CDR1 SGHTA and CDR2 FQGNSA. Trimming pared 5 bases from V and 0 bases from J, leaving 13 bases between. The CDR3 length is 16 residues. CDR3 nucleotides: TGTGCCAGCAGCACGATGACAGGTTCGAACACCGGGGAGCTGTTTTTT. Amino acids: CASSTMTGSNTGELFF. Combining the CDR3 with reference TRBV7-2 and TRBJ2-2 gives the whole variable domain GAGVSQSPSNKVTEKGKDVELRCDPISGHTALYWYRQSLGQGLEFLIYFQGNSAPDKSGLPSDRFSAERTGGSVSTLTIQRTQQEDSAVYLCASSTMTGSNTGELFFGEGSRLTVL.

The V gene is TRBV9, the J gene TRBJ2-6; 12 nucleotides line up with TRBD2. CDR1 SGDLS and CDR2 YYNGEE come from the germline V gene. V shed 3 bases, J shed 1 base, and the junction held 2 bases outside the gene matches. The CDR3 loop spans 17 amino acids. The CDR3 sequence is CASSATSGSSGANVLTF. CDR3 sequence (DNA): TGTGCCAGCAGCGCGACTAGCGGGAGTTCTGGGGCCAACGTCCTGACTTTC.

The genes are TRBV12-3 or TRBV12-4 and TRBJ2-4; 7 nucleotides match TRBD1. CDR3 length equals 13 residues. V lost 8 bases, J lost 7 bases, and 8 bases stayed unmatched. The CDR3: CASGRQGYNIQYF. The DNA of the CDR3 is TGTGCCAGCGGTAGACAGGGCTACAACATTCAGTACTTC.

In this sample, this clonotype turned up a few times. V gene TRBV5-8 combines with J gene TRBJ2-1; 9 positions agree with TRBD2. The CDR3 has 17 amino acids. CDR1 SGHTS and CDR2 YDEGEE come from the germline V gene. The trim removed 0 bases at V and 12 bases at J, leaving 16 bases unmatched. Written as DNA, the CDR3 is TGTGCCAGCAGCTTGGAGACTAGCGGTTCTCCGAGTATTCGGCAGTTCTTC. This codes for CASSLETSGSPSIRQFF. Supplemented by reference TRBV5-8 and TRBJ2-1, the full variable domain reads EAGVTQSPTHLIKTRGQQATLRCSPISGHTSVYWYQQALGLGLQFLLWYDEGEERNRGNFPPRFSGRQFPNYSSELNVNALELEDSALYLCASSLETSGSPSIRQFFGPGTRLTVL.

In this sample, this clonotype turned up a few times. The V and J genes are TRBV6-6 and TRBJ2-5; D gene uncertain. Germline lookup yields CDR1 MNHNY and CDR2 SVGAGI (reference sequence). The V end lost 4 bases, the J end lost 4 bases, and 7 bases lay between the germline ends. CDR3 length: 12 residues. Here the CDR3 reads CASSLGPETQYF. CDR3 nucleotides: TGTGCCAGCAGTTTGGGTCCAGAGACCCAGTACTTC.

The chain carries TRBV5-8 and TRBJ2-6; a weak D match, TRBD1 (5 bases). Trimming took 0 bases from V and 0 from J, leaving 13 bases between them. Looked up from germline, CDR1 is SGHTS and CDR2 is YDEGEE. CDR3 length equals 18 residues. The chain's CDR3 is CASSLAGLAVSGANVLTF. CDR3 sequence (DNA): TGTGCCAGCAGCTTGGCAGGGTTGGCGGTCTCTGGGGCCAACGTCCTGACTTTC.

The rearrangement uses TRBV5-1 and TRBJ2-1, with D maybe TRBD1 (5 bases). Germline V gene data show CDR1 as SGHRS and CDR2 as YFSETQ. This CDR3 region has 15 residues. The V end lost 0 bases, the J end lost 16 bases, and 23 bases lay between the germline ends. The CDR3 is CASSLGGSAPPNFFF. The CDR3 DNA sequence: TGCGCCAGCAGCTTGGGGGGCTCTGCTCCCCCAAATTTTTTCTTC. Variable domain in full (rest from reference TRBV5-1 and TRBJ2-1): KAGVTQTPRYLIKTRGQQVTLSCSPISGHRSVSWYQQTPGQGLQFLFEYFSETQRNKGNFPGRFSGRQFSNSRSEMNVSTLELGDSALYLCASSLGGSAPPNFFFGPGTRLTVL.

On this clonotype: Sequence at one end of the junction differs from germline and may be a read error. This chain links TRBV5-5 with TRBJ1-2; D is unclear. The germline V gene has CDR1 SGHKS and CDR2 YYEKEE (reference sequence). The CDR3 contains 9 residues. The CDR3 spells CASSSRLPF. CDR3 bases: TGTGCCAGCAGCTCGCGTTTACCCTTC.

This chain joins TRBV6-1 and TRBJ2-7; no clear D gene. CDR1 and CDR2 (germline): MNHNS, SASEGT. Deletions cut 1 base from V and 6 bases from J, with 7 bases between. The CDR3 contains 12 residues. The CDR3 here is CASSEVTSEQYF. The DNA of the CDR3 is TGTGCCAGCAGTGAAGTAACTTCCGAGCAGTACTTC.

The chain links TRBV12-3 or TRBV12-4 to TRBJ2-4; D possibly matches TRBD1 or TRBD2 (5 bases each). CDR3 length: 13 amino acids. The V gene lost 4 bases and the J gene lost 5 bases, with 9 bases spanning the gap. The CDR3 bases are TGTGCCAGCAGTTCGAGGGGCCAAAACATTCAGTACTTC. It codes for CASSSRGQNIQYF.